Described below is a single T cell receptor beta chain sequence and its context. No antigen is known for it. Its ends do not fully match the called genes, so a read error is possible. From germline, CDR1 is SSHAT and CDR2 FNYEAQ (reference sequence). This CDR3 is built from 13 residues. The data derive from a study of a mutant IDH1 vaccine in newly diagnosed glioma. Time point noted: week 23, last vaccination. Doses comprised 300 ug of mutant IDH1 20-mer peptide each, plus topical imiquimod. The data were produced by immunoSEQ multiplex PCR, yet TCRdb's version contains in-frame clones alone and is incomplete. The profile shows approximately 70,000 clones, around 82% of them singletons.

The source of this sequence is a man between 18 and 35 years old with glioma. This chain uses TRBV7-7 with TRBJ2-7, with 9 bases lining up with TRBD1. The sequencing here drew on PBMCs, taken from a glioma patient whose treatment included an IDH1 peptide vaccine. CDR3 amino acids: CASSPGQGYEQYF. The CDR3 region has the DNA TGTGCTAGCAGCCCGGGACAGGGCTACGAGCAGTACTTC. Full variable domain (rest looked up from reference TRBV7-7 and TRBJ2-7): GAGVSQSPRYKVTKRGQDVTLRCDPISSHATLYWYQQALGQGPEFLTYFNYEAQPDKSGLPSDRFSAERPEGSISTLTIQRTEQRDSAMYRCASSPGQGYEQYFGPGTRLTVT.